The rows below give T cell receptor beta chains drawn from one sample of a study of T cell responses to AZD1222 COVID-19 vaccine. Profiling relied on immunoSEQ multiplex PCR, and the TCRdb table lists in-frame clones only, not all of them. The sample yields some 160,000 clones, 85% to 90% seen once. The sample was peripheral blood, taken on day 0 of AZD1222 vaccination. The receptor set was obtained from an adult in good health. Both conserved end residues are part of each CDR3. D genes are given only for firm matches. Not every row has a clone size; where given, it reads once, few, many or a size class.

size,J,D,V,DNA,CDR3
-,TRBJ1-2,TRBD1,TRBV6-5,TGTGCCAGCTCTCTTACAGGGGGCGCGGGCTATGGCTACACCTTC,CASSLTGGAGYGYTF
-,TRBJ2-5,-,TRBV9,TGTGCCAGCAGCCAAGTCGGGGAGACCCAGTACTTC,CASSQVGETQYF
-,TRBJ1-1,-,TRBV5-5,TGTGCCAGCAGCACCGAGGGCCTTGAAGCTTTCTTT,CASSTEGLEAFF
-,TRBJ1-6,-,TRBV19,TGTGCCAGTACCCTAGGAAAGGAACGCTCAGGATATAATTCACCCCTCCACTTT,CASTLGKERSGYNSPLHF
-,TRBJ2-1,TRBD1,TRBV7-9,TGTGCCAGCAGCTTAAGGGACAGGGGGCAGAGCTCCTACAATGAGCAGTTCTTC,CASSLRDRGQSSYNEQFF
-,TRBJ1-3,-,TRBV19,TGTGCCGTAAGCCCAGATGGGGCTGGAAACACCATATATTTT,CAVSPDGAGNTIYF
-,TRBJ2-3,-,TRBV27,TGTGCCAGCAGTTTATCGTTAGCCGGGACGACAGATACGCAGTATTTT,CASSLSLAGTTDTQYF
-,TRBJ1-1,-,TRBV6-5,TGTGCCAGCAGACCGGACAGGAACACTGAAGCTTTCTTT,CASRPDRNTEAFF
-,TRBJ2-7,TRBD2,TRBV6-2/TRBV6-3,TGTGCCAGCAGTTACCGAACCGGGACTAGCGGGAGAGTCTCCTACGAGCAGTACTTC,CASSYRTGTSGRVSYEQYF
-,TRBJ1-1,-,TRBV10-3,TGTGCCATCAGTGAGTCGATAGGAGCTTTCTTT,CAISESIGAFF
-,TRBJ1-2,-,TRBV29-1,TGCAGCGTTGCACAGGGTTTTAACTATGGCTACACCTTC,CSVAQGFNYGYTF
-,TRBJ2-6,-,TRBV4-3,TGCGCCAGCAGCAGACGGGGCTCTGGGGCCAACGTCCTGACTTTC,CASSRRGSGANVLTF
-,TRBJ1-3,-,TRBV9,TGTGCCAGCAGCGTAGAAGGGCAGGGAAACACCATATATTTT,CASSVEGQGNTIYF
-,TRBJ1-2,-,TRBV25-1,TGTGCCAGCAGTACGGGACGGATTACTAACTATGGCTACACCTTC,CASSTGRITNYGYTF
-,TRBJ2-7,-,TRBV7-9,TGTGCCAGCAGCTTAACCGGGACCCTCTACGAGCAGTACTTC,CASSLTGTLYEQYF
-,TRBJ1-1,TRBD1,TRBV19,TGTGCCAGTAGTAGCTACCTCCAGGACAGGGGGCGCATAGGGGGCACTGAAGCTTTCTTT,CASSSYLQDRGRIGGTEAFF
-,TRBJ2-5,-,TRBV19,TGTGCCAGTAGTGCCACCCGGGGAGAGACCCAGTACTTC,CASSATRGETQYF
once,TRBJ1-1,-,TRBV28,TGTGCCAGCAGGCTGGCCGAGGGCACTGAAGCTTTCTTT,CASRLAEGTEAFF
once,TRBJ2-5,TRBD2,TRBV7-8,TGTGCCAGCGGAAGACTAGGCGGGAGAGAGCAAGAGACCCAGTACTTC,CASGRLGGREQETQYF
-,TRBJ1-6,-,TRBV4-3,TGCGCCAGCAGCCAAGGATTTAGAGACAGCTCCTATAATTCACCCCTCCACTTT,CASSQGFRDSSYNSPLHF
-,TRBJ1-5,-,TRBV30,TGTGCCTGGAGTGTAGGGGCCCCCAATCAGCCCCAGCATTTT,CAWSVGAPNQPQHF
once,TRBJ1-3,-,TRBV29-1,TGCAGCGTTGAGGGAAGGGGAAACACCATATATTTT,CSVEGRGNTIYF
-,TRBJ1-2,-,TRBV5-1,TGCGCCAGCAGCTTGTATAGACAGGACTATGGCTACACCTTC,CASSLYRQDYGYTF
-,TRBJ2-4,-,TRBV7-2,TGTGCCAGCAGCTTAGATGTGCTCTCTAGCGCGTCCAAAAACATTCAGTACTTC,CASSLDVLSSASKNIQYF
-,TRBJ2-5,-,TRBV28,TGTGCCAGCACCACCAGCCGCACGGGGGATGGGGAGACCCAGTACTTC,CASTTSRTGDGETQYF
-,TRBJ1-1,-,TRBV9,TGTGCCAGCAGCGTAGGCAGCTTGAACACTGAAGCTTTCTTT,CASSVGSLNTEAFF
-,TRBJ1-2,-,TRBV9,TGTGCCAGCAGCGTAGCCAACAGCGGGTATGGCTACACCTTC,CASSVANSGYGYTF
-,TRBJ2-5,-,TRBV12-3/TRBV12-4,TGTGCCAGCAGCTTCGGCACTGAGAGGACCCAGTACTTC,CASSFGTERTQYF
-,TRBJ1-2,-,TRBV24-1,TGTGCCACCAGTGATCGAGGTTCTTATGGCTACACCTTC,CATSDRGSYGYTF
-,TRBJ1-2,-,TRBV29-1,TGCAGCGTTGAAGTCTGGCAGGGGCTCATTAAGGGCTACACCTTC,CSVEVWQGLIKGYTF
-,TRBJ1-2,-,TRBV10-2,TGCGCCAGCAGTGAGGATGTTTGGGCGTCCTATGGCTACACCTTC,CASSEDVWASYGYTF
-,TRBJ2-1,-,TRBV6-6,TGTGCCAGCAGGACCCGAGGGGATGAGCAGTTCTTC,CASRTRGDEQFF
-,TRBJ2-7,TRBD2,TRBV11-1,TGTGCCAGCAGCTTAGATCGGGCGGGAGCTGTCTACGAGCAGTACTTC,CASSLDRAGAVYEQYF
-,TRBJ2-3,-,TRBV4-3,TGCGCCAGCAGCCAAGATGGTACAGGCAGCACAGATACGCAGTATTTT,CASSQDGTGSTDTQYF
once,TRBJ2-7,TRBD1,TRBV29-1,TGCAGCGCTTTAGGGACAGGGAACTACGAGCAGTACTTC,CSALGTGNYEQYF
-,TRBJ1-1,-,TRBV5-6,TGTGCCAGCAGCTTAGGCCAGGGGTTAAACACTGAAGCTTTCTTT,CASSLGQGLNTEAFF
-,TRBJ2-7,TRBD1,TRBV20-1,TGCAGTGCTAGTCTTACCCCTGGGACAGGGGAGCAGTACTTC,CSASLTPGTGEQYF
-,TRBJ1-1,TRBD1,TRBV5-1,TGCGCCAGCAGCCCTAGACAGGGCATGAACACTGAAGCTTTCTTT,CASSPRQGMNTEAFF
once,TRBJ1-4,-,TRBV4-3,TGCGCCAGCAGCAAAAAGTCTATTAATGAAAAACTGTTTTTT,CASSKKSINEKLFF
medium-sized,TRBJ2-5,-,TRBV11-1,TGTGCCAGCAGCCTCAACAATGACGGGATCCAAGAGACCCAGTACTTC,CASSLNNDGIQETQYF
-,TRBJ2-6,-,TRBV6-2/TRBV6-3,TGTGCCAGCAGTTGGGACTCTGGGGCCAACGTCCTGACTTTC,CASSWDSGANVLTF
-,TRBJ1-4,-,TRBV4-3,TGCGCCAGCAGCCAAGTAGGGGCAGGGCGAGGTAATGAAAAACTGTTTTTT,CASSQVGAGRGNEKLFF
once,TRBJ1-1,-,TRBV30,TGTGCCTGGAGTTCCAGGGGCGGAAACACTGAAGCTTTCTTT,CAWSSRGGNTEAFF
-,TRBJ2-3,TRBD2,TRBV2,TGTGCCAGCAGTCTGACTAGCTTCCCTCTTTCAACAGATACGCAGTATTTT,CASSLTSFPLSTDTQYF
-,TRBJ1-3,-,TRBV5-6,TGTGCCAGCAGCTTGGAGGGCTCAGGAAACACCATATATTTT,CASSLEGSGNTIYF